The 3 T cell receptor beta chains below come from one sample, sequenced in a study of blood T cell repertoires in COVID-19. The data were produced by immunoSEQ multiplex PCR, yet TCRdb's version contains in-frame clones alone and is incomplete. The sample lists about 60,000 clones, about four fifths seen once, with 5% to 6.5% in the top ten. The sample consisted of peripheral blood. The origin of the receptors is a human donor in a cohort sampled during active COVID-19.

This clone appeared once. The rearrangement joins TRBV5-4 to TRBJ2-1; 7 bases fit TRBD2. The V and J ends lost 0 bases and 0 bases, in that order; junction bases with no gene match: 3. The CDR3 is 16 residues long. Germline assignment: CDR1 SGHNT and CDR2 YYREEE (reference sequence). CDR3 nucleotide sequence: TGTGCCAGCAGCTTGGACCCGGGGGGCTCCTACAATGAGCAGTTCTTC. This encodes CASSLDPGGSYNEQFF.

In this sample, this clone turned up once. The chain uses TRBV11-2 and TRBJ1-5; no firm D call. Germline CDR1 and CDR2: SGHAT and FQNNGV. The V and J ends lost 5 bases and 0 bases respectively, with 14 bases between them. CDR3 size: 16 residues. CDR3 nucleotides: TGTGCCAGCAGCCCAGCGGGGATTGATAGCAATCAGCCCCAGCATTTT. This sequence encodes CASSPAGIDSNQPQHF.

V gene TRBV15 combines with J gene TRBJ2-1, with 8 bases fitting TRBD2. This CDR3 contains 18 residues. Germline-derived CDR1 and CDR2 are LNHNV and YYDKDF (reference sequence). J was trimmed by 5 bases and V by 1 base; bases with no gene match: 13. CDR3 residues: CATSRVPGLALTDNEQFF. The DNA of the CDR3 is TGTGCCACCAGCAGAGTCCCCGGACTAGCACTAACGGACAATGAGCAGTTCTTC.